The 18 T cell receptor beta chains below were found in one sample sequenced in a study of blood T cell repertoires in COVID-19. Sequenced by immunoSEQ multiplex PCR; TCRdb stores in-frame clones only, minus some. The profile shows around 370,000 clones, approximately 90% of them singletons. Sequencing was done on a sample of peripheral blood. The origin of the receptors is a woman aged 18-35 years who had recovered from COVID-19.

The rearrangement joins TRBV9 to TRBJ2-3, with 13 positions matching TRBD2. CDR3 length: 17 residues. The J segment lost 3 bases and the V segment lost 3 bases, leaving 7 bases of the junction unmatched. Germline V gene lookup returns CDR1 SGDLS and CDR2 YYNGEE. The CDR3: CASSGGLAGVPTDTQYF. The CDR3 DNA follows: TGTGCCAGCAGCGGAGGACTAGCGGGAGTTCCGACAGATACGCAGTATTTT.

This chain joins TRBV6-5 and TRBJ1-2; TRBD1 might be the D (6 bases). Trimming shortened V by 7 bases and J by 7 bases, and 13 bases separated the two germline ends. CDR1 is MNHEY and CDR2 is SVGAGI in the germline V gene. This CDR3 spans 12 amino acids. The CDR3 here is CASKTGKGGYTF. The DNA for the CDR3 is TGTGCCAGCAAAACAGGGAAGGGTGGCTACACCTTC.

The chain couples TRBV27 to TRBJ1-4, with D maybe TRBD1 (5 bases). V lost 5 bases to trimming and J lost 8 bases, with 15 bases between them. Germline values: CDR1 MNHEY, CDR2 SMNVEV (reference sequence). The CDR3 covers 14 residues. In DNA form, the CDR3 reads TGTGCCAGCAGTCTACTGGGGGAGGACGAAAAACTGTTTTTT. This codes for CASSLLGEDEKLFF. Using reference TRBV27 and TRBJ1-4 for the parts outside the CDR3, the full variable domain is EAQVTQNPRYLITVTGKKLTVTCSQNMNHEYMSWYRQDPGLGLRQIYYSMNVEVTDKGDVPEGYKVSRKEKRNFPLILESPSPNQTSLYFCASSLLGEDEKLFFGSGTQLSVL.

This rearrangement joins TRBV5-8 to TRBJ2-5, with TRBD1 matching 9 bases. The germline V gene encodes CDR1 SGHTS and CDR2 YDEGEE. CDR3 length equals 14 residues. V was clipped by 3 bases and J by 5 bases; unmatched bases: 5. CDR3 sequence: CASSSGQGGETQYF. As DNA, the CDR3 is TGTGCCAGCAGCTCGGGACAGGGAGGCGAGACCCAGTACTTC.

This chain connects TRBV5-1 to TRBJ1-1, with D unresolved. The CDR3 is 12 residues long. CDR1 is SGHRS, CDR2 YFSETQ, per germline. The V end lost 4 bases, the J end lost 8 bases, and 12 bases lay between the germline ends. In DNA, the CDR3 is TGCGCCAGCAGCCTTCCACCGAGAGAAGCTTTCTTT. Amino acid sequence: CASSLPPREAFF.

The gene calls are TRBV19 and TRBJ2-5; tentative D call: TRBD1 (6 bases). V lost 5 bases and J lost 4, with 17 bases in between. The germline gives CDR1 LNHDA, CDR2 SQIVND (reference sequence). The CDR3 sequence is 15 residues long. CDR3 residues: CASSAVTGRRETQYF. CDR3 bases: TGTGCCAGTAGTGCAGTGACAGGTCGCAGAGAGACCCAGTACTTC. Full variable domain (remainder filled in from reference TRBV19 and TRBJ2-5): DGGITQSPKYLFRKEGQNVTLSCEQNLNHDAMYWYRQDPGQGLRLIYYSQIVNDFQKGDIAEGYSVSREKKESFPLTVTSAQKNPTAFYLCASSAVTGRRETQYFGPGTRLLVL.

This clone was counted a single time. The chain uses TRBV11-3 and TRBJ1-1; 8 bases map to TRBD1. Germline loops: CDR1 SGHNT, CDR2 YENEEA. V lost 5 bases, J lost 6 bases, and 2 bases stayed unmatched. The length of the CDR3 is 12 residues. The CDR3 DNA reads TGTGCCAGCAGCCGGGACAGGTCTGAAGCTTTCTTT. This translates into CASSRDRSEAFF.

The chain combines TRBV19 with TRBJ2-2, with D maybe TRBD2 (6 bases). With 1 base removed from V and 6 bases from J, the gap between germline ends came to 9 bases. CDR1 is LNHDA, CDR2 SQIVND, per germline (reference sequence). This CDR3 contains 14 residues. The CDR3, as DNA: TGTGCCAGTAGTATAGCGGGAGTATCCGGGGAGCTGTTTTTT. Protein: CASSIAGVSGELFF.

The chain couples TRBV2 to TRBJ1-2; D not resolved. Germline V gives CDR1 SNHLY, CDR2 FYNNEI. Trimming removed 3 bases at V and 8 bases at J, with 19 bases between. CDR3 length: 15 amino acids. For the CDR3, the DNA is TGTGCCAGCAGTGATCGGCGTACAGCAATTCCGGGCTACACCTTC. It codes for CASSDRRTAIPGYTF.

The rearrangement joins TRBV7-9 to TRBJ2-7; D is unresolved. Germline V lookup: CDR1 SEHNR, CDR2 FQNEAQ (reference sequence). The V gene lost 5 bases and the J gene lost 5 bases, with 16 bases spanning the gap. The CDR3 runs to 14 residues. The DNA for the CDR3 is TGTGCCAGCAGCCCAACCCCCAACCAGGACGAGCAGTACGTC. It encodes CASSPTPNQDEQYV.

The rearrangement links TRBV5-1 to TRBJ1-2, with 7 nucleotides matching TRBD1. Looked up from germline, CDR1 is SGHRS and CDR2 is YFSETQ. Trimming at V came to 4 bases and at J to 4 bases, leaving 4 bases not matched to a gene. This CDR3 region has 13 residues. CDR3 DNA sequence: TGCGCCAGCAGCGCGACAGGGTTCTATGGCTACACCTTC. This gives the protein CASSATGFYGYTF.

The rearrangement uses TRBV5-1 and TRBJ1-5; D may be TRBD1 (6 bases). This CDR3 is 14 amino acids long. The germline gives CDR1 SGHRS, CDR2 YFSETQ. V was cut by 4 bases and J by 3 bases, with 11 bases left in between. CDR3 DNA sequence: TGCGCCAGCAGCCCTCAGGGGCTCAATCAGCCCCAGCATTTT. As protein: CASSPQGLNQPQHF.

The chain is built from TRBV6-5 and TRBJ1-1, with D possibly matching TRBD1 (5 bases). CDR3 length: 13 amino acids. V gave up 0 bases and J gave up 8 bases, with 10 bases separating them. Germline lookup yields CDR1 MNHEY and CDR2 SVGAGI. CDR3 amino acids: CASSYSFRVEAFF. The CDR3 DNA follows: TGTGCCAGCAGTTACTCGTTCAGGGTCGAAGCTTTCTTT.

The V and J genes are TRBV5-1 and TRBJ2-3; no clear D. V lost 1 base and J lost 2, with 5 bases in between. Germline CDR1 reads SGHRS; CDR2 reads YFSETQ. The length of the CDR3 is 13 residues. The CDR3: CASSLPVTDTQYF. CDR3 sequence (DNA): TGCGCCAGCAGCTTGCCAGTCACAGATACGCAGTATTTT. Full variable domain (rest looked up from reference TRBV5-1 and TRBJ2-3): KAGVTQTPRYLIKTRGQQVTLSCSPISGHRSVSWYQQTPGQGLQFLFEYFSETQRNKGNFPGRFSGRQFSNSRSEMNVSTLELGDSALYLCASSLPVTDTQYFGPGTRLTVL.

This clone was seen only once. The chain recombines TRBV29-1 with TRBJ2-1; D gene unclear. Trimming took off 7 bases at V and 6 bases at J, with 13 bases between the two ends. Germline lookup yields CDR1 SQVTM and CDR2 ANQGSEA. The CDR3 consists of 12 residues. CDR3 bases: TGCAGCGCAGAACCCTACTTCAATGAGCAGTTCTTC. This translates into CSAEPYFNEQFF.

The chain combines TRBV24-1 with TRBJ1-2; D unclear. The CDR3 is 13 amino acids. Germline CDR1 is KGHDR and CDR2 is SFDVKD. Trimming stripped 2 bases from V and 6 bases from J, with 9 bases between. The CDR3 DNA follows: TGTGCCACCAGTGATTGGAGGGTAGATGGCTACACCTTC. Amino acids: CATSDWRVDGYTF.

This clone was observed a single time. The same CDR3 is also encoded by other DNA sequences in this sample. V usage is TRBV6-5 and J usage is TRBJ2-1; D may be TRBD1 (6 bases). V lost 6 bases, J lost 2 bases, and 11 bases lay in between. CDR3 length: 14 residues. Germline loops: CDR1 MNHEY, CDR2 SVGAGI. The CDR3 protein is CASSPGTTYNEQFF. For the CDR3, the DNA is TGTGCCAGCAGCCCCGGGACAACCTACAATGAGCAGTTCTTC.

The chain joins TRBV6-6 to TRBJ1-5, with D maybe TRBD1 (5 bases). V was cut by 5 bases and J by 2 bases, with 16 bases left in between. The CDR3 is 16 amino acids. Germline-derived CDR1 and CDR2 are MNHNY and SVGAGI (reference sequence). CDR3 amino acids: CASSLRPGGGNQPQHF. The CDR3 coding sequence is TGTGCCAGCAGTCTCAGACCCGGAGGGGGCAATCAGCCCCAGCATTTT.